This TCR beta chain emerged from a study of cytomegalovirus exposure and HLA in healthy donors. PCR employed 60 Vbeta and 13 Jbeta primers. The data were produced by immunoSEQ multiplex PCR, yet TCRdb's version contains in-frame clones alone and is incomplete. Of some 150,000 clones detected, around four fifths appear once; the ten largest clones hold 8.1%. Looked up from germline, CDR1 is KGHSH and CDR2 is LQKENI. V was pared by 6 bases and J by 2 bases, with 16 bases between. The CDR3 loop spans 15 amino acids. Worth noting for this clone: What it binds is unknown.

Study-wide points: Confirmation was obtained in vitro that three CMV-associated chains are specific for CMV antigens. Donors belonging to an Asian-associated ancestry cluster reportedly showed fewer N-insertions in productive TCRs than the roughly 670-donor mean, according to what a later analysis found. According to the study, roughly 160 TCR beta chains were cytomegalovirus-associated.

At collection, donors were nominally healthy, but unrecorded immune exposures were probable. V usage is TRBV18 and J usage is TRBJ2-5; D call uncertain. The material sequenced was PBMCs. The sequence was collected from a woman in her 50s in good health and CMV-seropositive. CDR3 in DNA: TGTGCCAGCTCGCTAGTATCGCTCGGACAAGAGACCCAGTACTTC. Its translation: CASSLVSLGQETQYF.